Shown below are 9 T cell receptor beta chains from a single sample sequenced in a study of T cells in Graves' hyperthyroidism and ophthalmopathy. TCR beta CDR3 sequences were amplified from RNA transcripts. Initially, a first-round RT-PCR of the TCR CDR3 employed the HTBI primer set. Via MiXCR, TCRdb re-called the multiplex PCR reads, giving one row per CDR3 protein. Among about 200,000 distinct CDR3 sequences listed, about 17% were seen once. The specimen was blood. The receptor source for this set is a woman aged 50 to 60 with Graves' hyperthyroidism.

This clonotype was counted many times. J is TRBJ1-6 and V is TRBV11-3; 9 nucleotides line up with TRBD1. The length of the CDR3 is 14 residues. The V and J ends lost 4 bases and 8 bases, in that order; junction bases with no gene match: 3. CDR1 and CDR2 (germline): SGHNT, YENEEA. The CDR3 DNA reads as TGTGCCAGCAGCTCGGACAGGGGTTATTCACCCCTCCACTTT. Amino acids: CASSSDRGYSPLHF.

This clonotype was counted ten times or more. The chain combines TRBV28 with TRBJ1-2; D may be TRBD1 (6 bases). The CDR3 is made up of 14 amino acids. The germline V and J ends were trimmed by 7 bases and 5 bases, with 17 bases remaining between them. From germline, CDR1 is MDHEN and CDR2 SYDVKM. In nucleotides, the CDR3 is TGTGCCAGCACCCTGAGTTCAGGGGAGTATGGCTACACCTTC. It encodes CASTLSSGEYGYTF.

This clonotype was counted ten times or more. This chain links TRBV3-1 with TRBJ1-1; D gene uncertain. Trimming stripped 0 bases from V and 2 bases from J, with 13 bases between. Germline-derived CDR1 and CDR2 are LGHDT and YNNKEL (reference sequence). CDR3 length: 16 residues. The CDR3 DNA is TGTGCCAGCAGCCAAGATATGGGTAATATAAACACTGAAGCTTTCTTT. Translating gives CASSQDMGNINTEAFF.

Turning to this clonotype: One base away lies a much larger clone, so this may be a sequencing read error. For the CDR3, the DNA is TGCAGCACTGACAGGGCCTTGAACACTGAAGCTTTCTTT. Amino acids: CSTDRALNTEAFF. The rearrangement uses TRBV29-1 and TRBJ1-1; 7 nucleotides line up with TRBD1. Trimming at V came to 8 bases and at J to 0 bases, leaving 6 bases not matched to a gene. This CDR3 contains 13 residues. CDR1 and CDR2 from the germline V gene are SQVTM and ANQGSEA.

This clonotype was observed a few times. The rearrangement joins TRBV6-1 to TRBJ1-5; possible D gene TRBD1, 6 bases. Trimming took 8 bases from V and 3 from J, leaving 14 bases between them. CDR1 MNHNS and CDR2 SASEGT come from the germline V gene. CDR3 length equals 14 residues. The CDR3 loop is CASRVGQYNQPQHF. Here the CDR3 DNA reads TGTGCCAGCCGAGTGGGACAATACAATCAGCCCCAGCATTTT.

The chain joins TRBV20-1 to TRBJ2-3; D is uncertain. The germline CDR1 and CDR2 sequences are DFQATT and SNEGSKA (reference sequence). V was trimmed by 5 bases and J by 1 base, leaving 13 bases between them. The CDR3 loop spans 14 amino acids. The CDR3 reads CSAPQFRGTDTQYF. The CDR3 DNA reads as TGCAGTGCTCCCCAGTTTCGCGGCACAGATACGCAGTATTTT.

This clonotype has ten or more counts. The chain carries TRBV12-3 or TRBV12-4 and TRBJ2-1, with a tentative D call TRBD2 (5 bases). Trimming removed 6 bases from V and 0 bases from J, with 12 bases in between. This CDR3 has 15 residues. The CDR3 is CASSPWAGSYNEQFF. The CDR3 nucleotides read TGTGCCAGCAGCCCTTGGGCGGGCTCCTACAATGAGCAGTTCTTC.

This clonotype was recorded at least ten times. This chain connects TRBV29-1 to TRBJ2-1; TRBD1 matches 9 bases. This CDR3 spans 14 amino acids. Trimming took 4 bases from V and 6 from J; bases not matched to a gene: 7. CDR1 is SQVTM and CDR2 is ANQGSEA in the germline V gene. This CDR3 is CSVVGQGRSNEQFF. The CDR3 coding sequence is TGCAGCGTTGTGGGACAGGGAAGGTCCAATGAGCAGTTCTTC.

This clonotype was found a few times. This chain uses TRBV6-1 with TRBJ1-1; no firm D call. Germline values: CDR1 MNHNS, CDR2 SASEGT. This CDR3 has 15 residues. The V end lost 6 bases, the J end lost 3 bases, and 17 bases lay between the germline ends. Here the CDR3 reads CASSNPQTRDTEAFF. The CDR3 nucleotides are TGTGCCAGCAGCAACCCCCAGACAAGGGACACTGAAGCTTTCTTT.